This is a list of T cell receptor beta chains from one sample in a study of blood T cells in healthy people across ages. Using its own MiXCR run on the 5' RACE reads, TCRdb lists one record per CDR3 protein. The sample yields 1,800,000 or so distinct CDR3 sequences, more than 35% seen once. Sequencing was carried out using blood. Every receptor here comes from a human donor in good health. Both conserved end residues are part of each CDR3. D genes are given only for firm matches. The size entry is marked missing in some rows and otherwise reads once, few, many or a size class.

j_call v_call clone_size d_call cdr3_nt cdr3_aa
TRBJ2-5 TRBV20-1 few TRBD2 TGCAGTGCTAGGCCGGGACTAGCGTCAAAGACCCAGTACTTC CSARPGLASKTQYF
TRBJ1-1 TRBV6-5 - TRBD1 TGTGCCAGCAGTTACTTGAGACAGGGGCGGGGTGAAGCTTTCTTT CASSYLRQGRGEAFF
TRBJ2-1 TRBV7-3 - TRBD2 TGTGCCAGCAGTCTACGAGCCGGGACTAGCGGGGGGGCCGTTGGTGAGCAGTTCTTC CASSLRAGTSGGAVGEQFF
TRBJ1-1 TRBV29-1 few - TGCAGCGTACTCCAGAGCCAAGACACTGAAGCTTTCTTT CSVLQSQDTEAFF
TRBJ2-5 TRBV20-1 - TRBD2 TGCAGTGCTAGATTCGCGGGGGGGGAAGAGACCCAGTACTTC CSARFAGGEETQYF
TRBJ2-7 TRBV7-2 few - TGTGCCAGCAGCTCCCCGGTGGCGGGGACACCCTACGAGCAGTACTTC CASSSPVAGTPYEQYF
TRBJ2-7 TRBV12-3/TRBV12-4 few - TGTGCCAGCAGTTTAGACCGACAAACCTACGAGCAGTACTTC CASSLDRQTYEQYF
TRBJ1-2 TRBV5-1 few - TGCGCCAGCAGCCAGGGACAAGTCGGGTATGGCTACACCTTC CASSQGQVGYGYTF
TRBJ2-1 TRBV5-1 few TRBD2 TGCGCCAGCAGGGGTAGCGGGGTCGAGAGGGGTGAGCAGTTCTTC CASRGSGVERGEQFF
TRBJ2-7 TRBV12-3/TRBV12-4 many - TGTGCCAGCAGTTCGGACAATAACGAGCAGTACTTC CASSSDNNEQYF
TRBJ2-3 TRBV12-3/TRBV12-4 - TRBD2 TGTGCCAGCAGCAGCGGGGGACGCACAGATACGCAGTATTTT CASSSGGRTDTQYF
TRBJ1-1 TRBV29-1 few - TGCAGCGTTGGTAAGCAACCGAACACTGAAGCTTTCTTT CSVGKQPNTEAFF
TRBJ2-1 TRBV20-1 - - TGCAGTGCTATTCGGGTCCTACCCTACAATGAGCAGTTCTTC CSAIRVLPYNEQFF
TRBJ1-3 TRBV20-1 - - TGCAGTGCTAGAGCGGGCCCGACACTGGGCACCATATATTTT CSARAGPTLGTIYF
TRBJ1-2 TRBV4-3 - - TGCGCCAGCTCCCCTCAAACCCAGGGGACGTATGGCTACACCTTC CASSPQTQGTYGYTF
TRBJ2-6 TRBV19 once - TGTGCCAGTAGTCCCCAGGGCTTGACTGGGGCCAACGTCCTGACTTTC CASSPQGLTGANVLTF
TRBJ2-1 TRBV6-4 - TRBD2 TGTGCCAGCAGTGACGGGACTAGCGGGGGGGCTGAGCAGTTCTTC CASSDGTSGGAEQFF
TRBJ2-3 TRBV20-1 - - TGCAGTGCTAGAGATCTGTCACCTAAGGTGGCAGATACGCAGTATTTT CSARDLSPKVADTQYF
TRBJ1-2 TRBV5-1 few TRBD1 TGCGCCAGCAGCAGTGGAGGGACAGACTTACCCTACACCTTC CASSSGGTDLPYTF
TRBJ2-1 TRBV6-2/TRBV6-3 few - TGTGCCAGCAGTTACTCGAGTTTGGTTGAGCAGTTCTTC CASSYSSLVEQFF
TRBJ1-1 TRBV6-1 few - TGTGCCAGCAGTCTACGGACATTCACTGAAGCTTTCTTT CASSLRTFTEAFF
TRBJ1-2 TRBV29-1 - TRBD1 TGCAGCGTTGAAGATCAGGTCAGGGGGGTAGCTAACTATGGCTACACCTTC CSVEDQVRGVANYGYTF
TRBJ2-5 TRBV7-2 - - TGTGCCAGCAGCCGGCACAGGGGGGGTGAGACCCAGTACTTC CASSRHRGGETQYF
TRBJ2-7 TRBV20-1 many - TGCAGTGCTAGCCCGAGCTCCTACGAGCAGTACTTC CSASPSSYEQYF
TRBJ1-5 TRBV7-3 - - TGTGCCAGCAGCTTAAAGAAGCCTTACATCCCCAATCAGCCCCAGCATTTT CASSLKKPYIPNQPQHF
TRBJ1-4 TRBV4-3 few TRBD1 TGCGCCAGCAGCACCGACAGGGTCGATGAAAAACTGTTTTTT CASSTDRVDEKLFF